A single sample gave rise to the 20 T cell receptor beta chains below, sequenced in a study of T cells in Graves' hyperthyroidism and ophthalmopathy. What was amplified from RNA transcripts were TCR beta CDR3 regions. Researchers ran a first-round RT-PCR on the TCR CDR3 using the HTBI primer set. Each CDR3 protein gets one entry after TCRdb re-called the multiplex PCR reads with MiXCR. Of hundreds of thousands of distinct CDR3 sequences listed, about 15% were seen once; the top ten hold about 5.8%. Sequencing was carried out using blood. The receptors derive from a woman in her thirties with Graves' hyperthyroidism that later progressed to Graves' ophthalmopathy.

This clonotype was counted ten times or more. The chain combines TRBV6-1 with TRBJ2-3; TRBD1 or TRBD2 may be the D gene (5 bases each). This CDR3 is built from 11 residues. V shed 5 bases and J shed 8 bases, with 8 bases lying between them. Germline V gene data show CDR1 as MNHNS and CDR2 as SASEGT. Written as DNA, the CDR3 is TGTGCCAGCAGTTGGGGACGTACGCAGTATTTT. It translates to CASSWGRTQYF.

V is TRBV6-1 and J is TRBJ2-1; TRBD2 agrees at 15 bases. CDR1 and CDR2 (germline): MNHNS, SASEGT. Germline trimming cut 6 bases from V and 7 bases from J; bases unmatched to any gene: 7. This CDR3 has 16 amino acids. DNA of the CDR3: TGTGCCAGCAGGGTAACCGGGACTAGCGGGAGGAATGAGCAGTTCTTC. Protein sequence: CASRVTGTSGRNEQFF.

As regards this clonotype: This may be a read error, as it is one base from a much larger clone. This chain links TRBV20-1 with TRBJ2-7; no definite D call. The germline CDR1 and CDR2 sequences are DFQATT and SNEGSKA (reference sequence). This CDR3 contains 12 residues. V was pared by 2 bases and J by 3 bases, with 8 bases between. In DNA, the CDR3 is TGCAGTGCTAGAAGCGAGAACTACGAGCAGTACTTC. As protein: CSARSENYEQYF.

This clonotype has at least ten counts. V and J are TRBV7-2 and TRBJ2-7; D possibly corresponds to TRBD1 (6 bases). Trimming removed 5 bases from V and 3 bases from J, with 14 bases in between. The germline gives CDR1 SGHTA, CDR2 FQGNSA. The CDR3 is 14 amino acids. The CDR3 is CASSAGALYYEQYF. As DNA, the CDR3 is TGTGCCAGCAGCGCAGGGGCCTTGTACTACGAGCAGTACTTC.

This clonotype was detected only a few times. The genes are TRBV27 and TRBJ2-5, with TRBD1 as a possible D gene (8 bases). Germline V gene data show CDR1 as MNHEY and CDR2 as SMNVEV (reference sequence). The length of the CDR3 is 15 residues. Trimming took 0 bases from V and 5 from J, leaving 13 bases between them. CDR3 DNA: TGTGCCAGCAGTTTATCAGGACAGGGAGGGGAGACCCAGTACTTC. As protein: CASSLSGQGGETQYF.

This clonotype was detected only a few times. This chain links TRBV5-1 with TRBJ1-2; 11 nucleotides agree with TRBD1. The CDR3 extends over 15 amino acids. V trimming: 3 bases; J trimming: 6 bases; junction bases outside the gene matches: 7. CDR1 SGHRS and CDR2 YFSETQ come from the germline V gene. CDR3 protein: CASSWGGQGADGYTF. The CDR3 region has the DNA TGCGCCAGCAGCTGGGGTGGACAGGGGGCGGATGGCTACACCTTC.

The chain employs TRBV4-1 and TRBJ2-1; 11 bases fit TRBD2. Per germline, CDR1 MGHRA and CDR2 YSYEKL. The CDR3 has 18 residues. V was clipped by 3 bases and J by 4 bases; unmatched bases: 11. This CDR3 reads CASSHYHTGTSGYNEQFF. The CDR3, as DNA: TGCGCCAGCAGCCATTATCATACCGGGACTAGCGGATACAATGAGCAGTTCTTC.

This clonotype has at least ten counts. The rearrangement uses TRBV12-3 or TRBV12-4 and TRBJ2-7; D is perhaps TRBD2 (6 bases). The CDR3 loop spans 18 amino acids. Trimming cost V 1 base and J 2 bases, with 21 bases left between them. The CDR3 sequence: CASSLGLGRQGGPYEQYF. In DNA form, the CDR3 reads TGTGCCAGCAGTTTAGGTTTAGGGAGGCAGGGAGGACCCTACGAGCAGTACTTC.

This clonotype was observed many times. CDR3 loop: CASSLVQGGGYGYTF. CDR3 bases: TGTGCCAGCAGTTTGGTACAGGGCGGAGGCTATGGCTACACCTTC. The chain joins TRBV12-3 or TRBV12-4 to TRBJ1-2, with D perhaps matching TRBD1 (6 bases). The CDR3 length is 15 residues. With 3 bases removed from V and 4 bases from J, the gap between germline ends came to 15 bases.

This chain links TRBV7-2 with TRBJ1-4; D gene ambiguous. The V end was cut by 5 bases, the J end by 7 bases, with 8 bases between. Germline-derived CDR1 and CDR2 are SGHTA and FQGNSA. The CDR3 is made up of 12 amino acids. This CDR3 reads CASSRHSEKLFF. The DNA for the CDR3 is TGTGCCAGCAGCCGTCACAGTGAAAAACTGTTTTTT.

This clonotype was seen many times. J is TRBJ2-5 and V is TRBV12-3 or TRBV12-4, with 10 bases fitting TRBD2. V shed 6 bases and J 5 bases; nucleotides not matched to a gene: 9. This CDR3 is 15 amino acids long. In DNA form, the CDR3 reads TGTGCCAGCAGCCGGACTAGCGGATGGGGTGAGACCCAGTACTTC. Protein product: CASSRTSGWGETQYF.

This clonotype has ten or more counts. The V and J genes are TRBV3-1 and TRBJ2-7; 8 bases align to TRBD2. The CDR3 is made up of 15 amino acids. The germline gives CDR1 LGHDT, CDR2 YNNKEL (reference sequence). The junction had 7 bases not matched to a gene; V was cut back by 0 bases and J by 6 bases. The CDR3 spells CASSQEVAGRGEQYF. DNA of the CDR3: TGTGCCAGCAGCCAAGAGGTAGCGGGACGAGGCGAGCAGTACTTC.

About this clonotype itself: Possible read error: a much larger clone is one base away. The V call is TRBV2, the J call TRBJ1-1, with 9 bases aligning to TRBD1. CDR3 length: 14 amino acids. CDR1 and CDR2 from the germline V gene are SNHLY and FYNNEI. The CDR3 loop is CASSKQGADTEALF. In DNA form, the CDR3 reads TGTGCCAGCAGTAAACAGGGGGCTGATACTGAAGCTCTCTTT.

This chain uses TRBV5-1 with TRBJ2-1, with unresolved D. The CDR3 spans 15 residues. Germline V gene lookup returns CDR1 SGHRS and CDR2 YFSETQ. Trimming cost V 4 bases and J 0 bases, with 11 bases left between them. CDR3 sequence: CASSVQWSSYNEQFF. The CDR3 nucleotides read TGCGCCAGCAGCGTCCAGTGGAGCTCCTACAATGAGCAGTTCTTC.

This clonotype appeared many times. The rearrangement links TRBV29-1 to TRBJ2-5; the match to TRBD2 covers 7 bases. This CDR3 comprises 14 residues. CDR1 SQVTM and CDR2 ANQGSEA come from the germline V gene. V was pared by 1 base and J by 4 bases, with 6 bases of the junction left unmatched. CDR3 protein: CSVEAGLSTETQYF. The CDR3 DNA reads TGCAGCGTTGAAGCGGGACTATCAACAGAGACCCAGTACTTC.

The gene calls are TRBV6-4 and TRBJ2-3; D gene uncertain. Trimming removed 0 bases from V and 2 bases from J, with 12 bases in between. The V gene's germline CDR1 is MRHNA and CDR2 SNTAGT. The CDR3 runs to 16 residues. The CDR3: CASSDSSDSHTDTQYF. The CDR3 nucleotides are TGTGCCAGCAGTGACTCGAGCGACTCGCACACAGATACGCAGTATTTT.

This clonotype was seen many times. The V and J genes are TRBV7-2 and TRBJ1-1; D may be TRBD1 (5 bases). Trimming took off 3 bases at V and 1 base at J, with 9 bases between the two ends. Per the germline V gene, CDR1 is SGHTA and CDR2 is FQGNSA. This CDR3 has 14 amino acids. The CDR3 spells CASSLGGSNTEAFF. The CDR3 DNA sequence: TGTGCCAGCAGCTTGGGGGGTTCGAACACTGAAGCTTTCTTT.

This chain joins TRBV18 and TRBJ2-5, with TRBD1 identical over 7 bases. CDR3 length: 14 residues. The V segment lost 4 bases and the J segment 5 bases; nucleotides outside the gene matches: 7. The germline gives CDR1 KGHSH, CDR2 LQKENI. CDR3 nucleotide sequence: TGTGCCAGCTCACATCCGAACAGGGGTGAGACCCAGTACTTC. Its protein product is CASSHPNRGETQYF.

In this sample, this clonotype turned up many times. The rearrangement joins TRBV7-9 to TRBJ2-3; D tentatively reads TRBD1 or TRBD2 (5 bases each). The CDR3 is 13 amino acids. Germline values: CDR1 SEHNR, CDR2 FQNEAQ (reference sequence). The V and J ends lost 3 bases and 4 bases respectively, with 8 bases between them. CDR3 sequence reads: CASSFEGSDTQYF. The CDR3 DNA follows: TGTGCCAGCAGCTTTGAGGGGTCAGATACGCAGTATTTT.

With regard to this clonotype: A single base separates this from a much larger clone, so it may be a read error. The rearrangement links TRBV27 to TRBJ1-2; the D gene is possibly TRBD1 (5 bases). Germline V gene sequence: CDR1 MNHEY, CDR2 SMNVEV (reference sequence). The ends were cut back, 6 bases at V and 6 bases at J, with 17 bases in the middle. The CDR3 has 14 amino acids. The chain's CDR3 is CASSTRAGDHGYTF. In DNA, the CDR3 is TGTGCCAGCAGCACCAGGGCGGGAGATCATGGCTACACCTTC.